This TCR beta chain is from a study of blood T cell repertoires in COVID-19 (dated by TCRdb to 2019 to 2021). About the study as a whole: Samples covering the acute and convalescent phases of COVID-19 were provided by collaborators in the United States, Italy and Spain. The prospective study material was composed of cDNA or gDNA derived from T cells, B-cell-depleted T cells, or PBMCs. Subjects who had been exposed to COVID-19, were actively infected with it, or had recovered from it provided the deeply sampled blood TCRbeta repertoires that made up the dataset. The repertoires were released in a freely available public database meant as a resource for research on the immune response to SARS-CoV-2. The samples were drawn from two sources: the first 160 participants of the ongoing ImmuneRACE study, and 1,254 subjects contributed by 6 global collaborators. Sample metadata almost always included a de-identified subject ID, COVID-19 status, age in years and sex. HLA class I and class II types, where available, came from metadata supplied by the sample provider rather than from assay-based typing. What the work shows at the level of the full study, not this receptor alone: The amount of clinical and demographic metadata varied by source and participant and was provided uncurated.

Participants in the prospective study were enrolled through a virtual design, were aged roughly 18 to 90 years, and lived in fewer than 30 United States geographic areas. In the prospective study, cohorts were assigned on the basis of participant-reported clinical history obtained from a screening survey and a study questionnaire. Recovered participants in ImmuneRACE Cohort 3 were defined by two consecutive negative NP/OP PCR tests, clearance by a healthcare professional, or resolution of symptoms. Mobile phlebotomists in the prospective study collected whole blood, serum and a nasopharyngeal or oropharyngeal swab from every participant. Over a roughly 2-month period, participants in the prospective study had the option of providing additional blood draws and questionnaires. Before DNA extraction, blood samples from the prospective study were shipped at room temperature or frozen. Note on this clone: The specificity of this receptor is unknown. No base qualities exist here, and no much larger clone lies one base off it.

Spanning cysteine to phenylalanine, the CDR3 consists of 16 amino acids. Left in the record is the CDR3 DNA by itself, 48 bases read in frame from the first base. V is pruned by 8 bases and J by 4 bases, leaving 15 bases of the junction without a gene match. CDR1 and CDR2 (SEHNR, FQNEAQ) derive from the germline V gene (reference sequence). TCRbeta CDR3 regions were amplified from genomic DNA using the immunoSEQ Assay, a bias-controlled multiplex PCR. The authors' analysis ran thus. The number of nucleated cells in each sample was estimated by amplification of reference gene primers within the assay. Sequence reads were collapsed and filtered to measure the absolute abundance of every unique TCRbeta CDR3 rearrangement. For each sample, productive Simpson clonality was calculated by taking the square root of Simpson's diversity index across productive rearrangements. Sourced from immuneACCESS, this table was stored by TCRdb with only in-frame sequences that have V and J called. A share of the clones is absent; for the studies checked, an unresolved V gene accounts for under half, and the remainder has no known explanation. The D gene and trimming were derived from the DNA, and the V and J assignments and clone size from that table. The sample records approximately 290,000 clones, approximately 85% of which are singletons. The ten biggest clones cover 3.5% to 4.5% of the sample.

The clonotype originates from a woman aged 25 to 45 who had recovered from COVID-19. Sequencing input: PBMCs or T cells enriched from blood (not recorded which). This chain joins TRBV7-9 to TRBJ2-7, and 9 junctional nucleotides match TRBD1. In nucleotide form, the sequence is TGTGCCAGCGGGGATCCCGGGACAGGGAACCCGTACGAGCAGTACTTC. The encoded protein is CASGDPGTGNPYEQYF.